This is a list of T cell receptor beta chains from one sample in a study of shared clonotypes between healthy human individuals. Repertoires were generated with immunoSEQ multiplex PCR, while TCRdb's copy carries only in-frame clones and drops some. The sample yields more than 2 million clones, under 97% seen once. Sequenced: naive CD4+ T cells sorted from blood. Receptors were obtained from a man aged 18-30 years in good health. Both conserved end residues are part of each CDR3. The D gene is left open where the match is weak. Size tells how often a clone was seen (once, few, many) or the class of an expanded clone, and some rows leave it out.

>TRBJ2-7|14|.|TRBV7-2|.
CASSLFTTAYEQYF
TGTGCCAGCAGCTTATTTACGACTGCGTACGAGCAGTACTTC
>TRBJ2-7|13|.|TRBV30|.
CAWSVRSGAEQYF
TGTGCCTGGAGTGTACGCTCCGGGGCCGAGCAGTACTTC
>TRBJ2-1|15|.|TRBV5-1|TRBD2
CASGPSGGFYNEQFF
TGCGCCAGCGGTCCTAGCGGGGGTTTCTACAATGAGCAGTTCTTC
>TRBJ2-7|16|.|TRBV15|TRBD1
CATSNPGQKRSYEQYF
TGTGCCACCAGTAACCCGGGACAGAAACGCTCCTACGAGCAGTACTTC
>TRBJ1-2|15|once|TRBV7-2|.
CASSLKTGSTYGYTF
TGTGCCAGCAGCTTAAAAACAGGTTCCACCTATGGCTACACCTTC
>TRBJ1-2|11|.|TRBV6-1|.
CASSHSYGYTF
TGTGCCAGCAGTCATAGCTATGGCTACACCTTC
>TRBJ1-1|19|.|TRBV10-2|TRBD1
CASRPGQPFRTGQNAEAFF
TGCGCCAGCCGGCCGGGACAGCCGTTCCGAACGGGCCAGAACGCTGAAGCTTTCTTT
>TRBJ2-1|17|once|TRBV5-1|TRBD2
CASSWWTSGSSGNEQFF
TGCGCCAGCAGCTGGTGGACTAGCGGGAGTTCGGGCAATGAGCAGTTCTTC
>TRBJ2-7|14|.|TRBV6-5|TRBD2
CASSLAGVSYEQYF
TGTGCCAGCAGTCTAGCGGGAGTTTCCTACGAGCAGTACTTC
>TRBJ1-1|14|once|TRBV7-2|.
CASSPGTSQTEAFF
TGTGCCAGCAGCCCTGGGACTTCACAGACTGAAGCTTTCTTT
>TRBJ2-7|15|.|TRBV11-2|TRBD2
CASSSVAGANYEQYF
TGTGCCAGCAGCTCGGTAGCGGGAGCGAATTACGAGCAGTACTTC
>TRBJ2-2|12|.|TRBV7-9|.
CASSQWSGELFF
TGTGCCAGCAGCCAGTGGTCCGGGGAGCTGTTTTTT
>TRBJ2-3|17|.|TRBV4-2|.
CASSQGHQGGFTDTQYF
TGTGCCAGCAGCCAAGGGCACCAGGGTGGATTCACAGATACGCAGTATTTT
>TRBJ2-7|15|.|TRBV21-1|.
CASSPEPGKQNEQYF
TGTGCCAGCAGCCCAGAACCGGGCAAGCAGAACGAGCAGTACTTC
>TRBJ2-2|15|.|TRBV27|TRBD1
CASSLLGQGAGELFF
TGTGCCAGCAGTTTATTGGGACAGGGGGCCGGGGAGCTGTTTTTT
>TRBJ2-7|14|.|TRBV10-2|.
CASSETGQYYEQYF
TGCGCCAGCAGTGAGACGGGGCAGTACTACGAGCAGTACTTC
>TRBJ1-6|15|.|TRBV5-4|.
CASSPPGLGGSPLHF
TGTGCCAGCAGCCCGCCGGGATTAGGTGGTTCACCCCTCCACTTT
>TRBJ2-1|13|.|TRBV14|.
CASSQDSNNEQFF
TGTGCCAGCAGCCAAGACAGTAACAATGAGCAGTTCTTC
>TRBJ2-3|15|.|TRBV18|.
CASSRNRDSTDTQYF
TGTGCCAGCTCCCGAAACCGGGACAGCACAGATACGCAGTATTTT
>TRBJ2-7|16|.|TRBV7-2|TRBD1
CASSLGGTGKDYEQYF
TGTGCCAGCAGCTTAGGTGGGACAGGGAAAGACTACGAGCAGTACTTC
>TRBJ1-2|13|.|TRBV6-1|.
CASSVYPGYGYTF
TGTGCCAGCAGTGTTTATCCCGGCTATGGCTACACCTTC